Listed below are T cell receptor beta chains from one sample, sequenced in a study of shared clonotypes between healthy human individuals. TCRdb's table, derived via immunoSEQ multiplex PCR, lists solely in-frame clones and lacks some. The sample lists nearly 2 million clones, about 94% occurring once. The specimen sequenced was naive CD8+ T cells sorted from blood. The receptors originated from a man between 18 and 35 years old in good health. Both conserved end residues are part of each CDR3. The order of the fields is J gene, clone size, V gene, CDR3 length, D gene, CDR3 protein, CDR3 DNA. A D gene is named only where the DNA matches it firmly. Size is stated for part of the rows, as once, few or many counts, or as a class when the clone is expanded.

J: TRBJ2-4; size: .; V: TRBV2; length: 12; D: .; CDR3: CASTSGRQLQYF; DNA: TGTGCCAGCACTTCCGGCCGGCAACTTCAGTACTTC
J: TRBJ2-2; size: .; V: TRBV6-1; length: 12; D: .; CDR3: CASSTGPGELFF; DNA: TGTGCCAGCAGTACAGGGCCGGGGGAGCTGTTTTTT
J: TRBJ1-2; size: .; V: TRBV14; length: 13; D: .; CDR3: CASSHWTAYGYTF; DNA: TGTGCCAGCAGCCATTGGACAGCCTATGGCTACACCTTC
J: TRBJ2-7; size: .; V: TRBV5-1; length: 13; D: .; CDR3: CASSLESSYEQYF; DNA: TGCGCCAGCAGCTTGGAGTCTTCCTACGAGCAGTACTTC
J: TRBJ1-1; size: once; V: TRBV30; length: 10; D: .; CDR3: CAWGGTEAFF; DNA: TGTGCCTGGGGCGGCACTGAAGCTTTCTTT
J: TRBJ2-7; size: .; V: TRBV5-1; length: 13; D: .; CDR3: CASSFGLSYEQYF; DNA: TGCGCCAGCAGCTTCGGCCTTTCCTACGAGCAGTACTTC
J: TRBJ2-7; size: .; V: TRBV30; length: 16; D: TRBD2; CDR3: CAWSPKLAGVSDEQYF; DNA: TGTGCCTGGAGCCCTAAACTAGCGGGAGTTTCTGACGAGCAGTACTTC
J: TRBJ1-1; size: .; V: TRBV6-5; length: 14; D: .; CDR3: CASSYGVGNTEAFF; DNA: TGTGCCAGCAGTTACGGGGTCGGTAACACTGAAGCTTTCTTT
J: TRBJ2-7; size: .; V: TRBV4-3; length: 17; D: .; CDR3: CASSQAPGGKFLYEQYF; DNA: TGCGCCAGCAGCCAAGCCCCCGGTGGCAAATTTCTCTACGAGCAGTACTTC
J: TRBJ1-4; size: .; V: TRBV7-9; length: 17; D: .; CDR3: CASSLAQTVATNEKLFF; DNA: TGTGCCAGCAGCTTAGCTCAGACTGTTGCAACTAATGAAAAACTGTTTTTT
J: TRBJ2-5; size: .; V: TRBV4-1; length: 16; D: .; CDR3: CASSQIAVASQETQYF; DNA: TGCGCCAGCAGCCAAATCGCCGTAGCGTCACAAGAGACCCAGTACTTC
J: TRBJ1-6; size: .; V: TRBV27; length: 15; D: .; CDR3: CASTKGLSYNSPLHF; DNA: TGTGCCAGCACCAAAGGGCTCTCCTATAATTCACCCCTCCACTTT
J: TRBJ2-7; size: .; V: TRBV9; length: 15; D: .; CDR3: CASSEGTGSSYEQYF; DNA: TGTGCCAGCAGCGAGGGGACGGGGAGCTCCTACGAGCAGTACTTC
J: TRBJ1-2; size: .; V: TRBV5-6; length: 14; D: .; CDR3: CASRYTGVDYGYTF; DNA: TGTGCCAGCAGGTATACCGGGGTAGACTATGGCTACACCTTC
J: TRBJ2-7; size: .; V: TRBV10-2; length: 15; D: TRBD2; CDR3: CASSDTSGGSYEQYF; DNA: TGCGCCAGCAGTGATACTAGCGGGGGTTCCTACGAGCAGTACTTC
J: TRBJ2-5; size: .; V: TRBV6-6; length: 15; D: TRBD1; CDR3: CASSSQRDSQETQYF; DNA: TGTGCCAGCAGTTCCCAACGGGACAGTCAAGAGACCCAGTACTTC
J: TRBJ2-7; size: few; V: TRBV6-1; length: 14; D: .; CDR3: CASRWMGPTYEQYF; DNA: TGTGCCAGCAGATGGATGGGGCCCACCTACGAGCAGTACTTC
J: TRBJ2-3; size: .; V: TRBV5-1; length: 16; D: TRBD2; CDR3: CASAPSREAGTDTQYF; DNA: TGCGCCAGCGCTCCGTCTCGGGAGGCGGGCACAGATACGCAGTATTTT
J: TRBJ1-2; size: once; V: TRBV27; length: 13; D: .; CDR3: CASSFGISGGYTF; DNA: TGTGCCAGCAGTTTTGGGATCTCAGGAGGCTACACCTTC
J: TRBJ1-2; size: .; V: TRBV30; length: 12; D: .; CDR3: CAWKGLHYGYTF; DNA: TGTGCCTGGAAGGGACTGCACTATGGCTACACCTTC
J: TRBJ1-1; size: .; V: TRBV10-3; length: 14; D: .; CDR3: CAMREEEGNTEAFF; DNA: TGTGCCATGAGAGAAGAGGAGGGGAACACTGAAGCTTTCTTT
J: TRBJ2-1; size: .; V: TRBV27; length: 14; D: .; CDR3: CASSYGTPYNEQFF; DNA: TGTGCCAGCAGTTATGGGACACCTTACAATGAGCAGTTCTTC
J: TRBJ2-3; size: .; V: TRBV27; length: 16; D: TRBD2; CDR3: CASSPLTSGGTDTQYF; DNA: TGTGCCAGCAGTCCATTAACTAGCGGGGGCACAGATACGCAGTATTTT
J: TRBJ2-7; size: .; V: TRBV29-1; length: 14; D: TRBD1; CDR3: CSVEFGTGAYEQYF; DNA: TGCAGCGTTGAATTTGGGACAGGGGCCTACGAGCAGTACTTC
J: TRBJ1-1; size: once; V: TRBV27; length: 15; D: TRBD1; CDR3: CASYRLEGAYTEAFF; DNA: TGTGCCAGCTACCGTCTGGAGGGGGCCTACACTGAAGCTTTCTTT
J: TRBJ1-1; size: .; V: TRBV4-1; length: 14; D: .; CDR3: CASSQEARFTEAFF; DNA: TGCGCCAGCAGCCAAGAAGCCAGGTTCACTGAAGCTTTCTTT
J: TRBJ2-1; size: .; V: TRBV27; length: 14; D: .; CDR3: CASSLWGGLNEQFF; DNA: TGTGCCAGCAGTTTGTGGGGGGGCTTGAATGAGCAGTTCTTC
J: TRBJ2-6; size: .; V: TRBV5-4; length: 15; D: .; CDR3: CASSEVNGEANVLTF; DNA: TGTGCCAGCAGCGAAGTGAACGGGGAGGCCAACGTCCTGACTTTC
J: TRBJ2-1; size: .; V: TRBV4-1; length: 15; D: TRBD2; CDR3: CASSPRLAEYNEQFF; DNA: TGCGCCAGCAGCCCTAGACTAGCGGAGTACAATGAGCAGTTCTTC
J: TRBJ2-3; size: once; V: TRBV19; length: 13; D: .; CDR3: CASHGTSTDTQYF; DNA: TGTGCCAGTCACGGGACTTCCACAGATACGCAGTATTTT
J: TRBJ2-7; size: .; V: TRBV7-9; length: 11; D: .; CDR3: CASSLLDEQYF; DNA: TGTGCCAGCAGCTTACTTGACGAGCAGTACTTC
J: TRBJ1-5; size: .; V: TRBV7-2; length: 13; D: .; CDR3: CASSLGSYQPQHF; DNA: TGTGCCAGCAGCTTAGGCAGTTATCAGCCCCAGCATTTT
J: TRBJ2-7; size: .; V: TRBV29-1; length: 15; D: TRBD2; CDR3: CSGGDSSGGTYEQYF; DNA: TGCAGCGGTGGGGATAGTAGCGGGGGAACCTACGAGCAGTACTTC
J: TRBJ2-7; size: .; V: TRBV28; length: 14; D: .; CDR3: CASSLRGPNYEQYF; DNA: TGTGCCAGCAGTTTACGGGGACCTAACTACGAGCAGTACTTC
J: TRBJ1-6; size: .; V: TRBV6-6; length: 14; D: TRBD1; CDR3: CASSLGQVNSPLHF; DNA: TGTGCCAGCAGTTTGGGACAGGTGAATTCACCCCTCCACTTT
J: TRBJ2-7; size: .; V: TRBV6-5; length: 13; D: .; CDR3: CASSYFGGYEQYF; DNA: TGTGCCAGCAGTTACTTCGGGGGCTACGAGCAGTACTTC
J: TRBJ2-3; size: .; V: TRBV11-1; length: 13; D: .; CDR3: CASSFHRADTQYF; DNA: TGTGCCAGCAGCTTCCACAGGGCTGATACGCAGTATTTT